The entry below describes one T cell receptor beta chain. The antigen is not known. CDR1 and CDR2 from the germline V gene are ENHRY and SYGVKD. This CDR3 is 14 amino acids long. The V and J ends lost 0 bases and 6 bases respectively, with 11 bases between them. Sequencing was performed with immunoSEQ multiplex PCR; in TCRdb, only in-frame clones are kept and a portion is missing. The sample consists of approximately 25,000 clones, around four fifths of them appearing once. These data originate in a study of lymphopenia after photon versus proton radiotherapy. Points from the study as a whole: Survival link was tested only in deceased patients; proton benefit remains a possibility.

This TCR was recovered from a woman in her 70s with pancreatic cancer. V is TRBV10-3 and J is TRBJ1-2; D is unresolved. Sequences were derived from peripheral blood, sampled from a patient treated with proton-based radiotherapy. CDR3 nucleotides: TGTGCCATCAGTGAGTCGGGAGCGCGAGATGGCTACACCTTC. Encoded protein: CAISESGARDGYTF.